This entry features one TCR beta chain sequence. The antigen it binds to is not known. One base away there is no much larger clone; base qualities are not given. The data derive from a study of cytomegalovirus exposure and HLA in healthy donors (dated by TCRdb to the late 2010s). About the study as a whole: In an earlier analysis of roughly 590 of the donors, 250 to 300 Gb of sequence data and 117 million unique TCR beta sequences from 180 million or so T cells were reported. About 280 gigabases of sequencing data and roughly 81 million unique TCR sequences made up an early release that covered under 750 HLA-typed donors. Among the roughly 410 genotyped donors, approximately 76% belonged to the genetic ancestry cluster associated with self-reported Caucasian donors. The aim of the study was to test whether cataloging public T cell receptors could identify signatures of past pathogen exposure. The T cell repertoires of some 700 subjects were profiled by immunosequencing and related to cytomegalovirus serostatus. Along with the approximately 700-subject first cohort, a separate validation cohort of 120 different subjects was used. To predict cytomegalovirus infection status, the study brought together high-throughput TCR immunosequencing, statistical association of individual TCRs with disease status, and machine learning. A later analysis re-analyzed previously published TCR beta repertoires from roughly 600 donors and added high-resolution HLA genotyping to study TCR occurrence patterns. Rather than using new phenotypic data, the later analysis identified candidate immune exposures from TCR beta sequences and from how often those sequences occurred across donors. An earlier analysis of around 580 of the donors used high-throughput TCR beta sequencing to judge whether each TCR beta V gene segment behaved as functional or pseudogenic. Donor age, sex, ethnicity and CMV serostatus were compiled together with the repertoire data. In a later genetic analysis, genome-wide SNP genotypes for about 55% of the roughly 700 donors were used, and that subset was treated as a discovery cohort. All discovery cohort repertoires had been generated using a single sequencing platform. HLA typing covered class I and class II loci at four-digit resolution. Typing coverage differed by locus: A, B, C, DRB1 and DQB1 were typed in roughly 629-630 donors, DQA1 in about 500, DPA1 in some 610, and DPB1 in roughly 470. Several DR-DQ haplotypes were treated as single units for association and clustering because of strong linkage in the cohort. Among some 400 genotyped donors of the cohort, an average of approximately 220,000 unique TCR beta nucleotide sequences was sequenced per donor, of which approximately 19% were non-productive.

Library creation used the immunoSEQ multiplex PCR assay. For the multiplex PCR, a mixture combining 60 forward primers for TCR Vbeta segments and 13 reverse primers for TCR Jbeta segments was used. The CDR3 region of rearranged TCR beta genes was amplified from genomic DNA by a multiplex PCR assay. The Illumina HiSeq System was used to sequence the amplified TCR beta libraries as 87-base-pair reads. Turning to the authors' computational methods: A later analysis counted approximately 74 million unique TCR beta chains across the 666 repertoires, and about 10 million of these chains were shared by at least two donors. A nearest-neighbor algorithm error-corrected the raw reads and collapsed the reads into unique sequences, merging closely related sequences to remove PCR and sequencing errors. Alignment of CDR3 sequences to IMGT reference sequences was used to assign V, D and J gene segments. For a sequence to be retained, a match of at least six nucleotides was required to both a V gene segment and a J gene segment. Rearrangements were called productive when the CDR3 lacked stop codons and stayed in frame with V and J; all others were non-productive. Following IMGT convention, CDR3 was defined as the stretch from the second conserved V-encoded cysteine to the conserved J-encoded phenylalanine. Sequences without an unambiguous match to a single V gene segment were excluded from the earlier analysis of 450 to 750 of the donors. An earlier analysis of 450 to 650 of the donors called V segments functional above 56.7% productive rearrangements and segregating when the between-donor standard deviation exceeded 5%. To diagnose cytomegalovirus status from the catalog of TCR beta chain sequences, a statistical classification framework was built. V and J gene assignment, in a later analysis, came from comparing TCR nucleotide sequences with IMGT/GENE-DB human TR gene sequences. In a later analysis, CDR3 sequences and most-parsimonious VDJ recombination scenarios were assigned using the TCRdist pipeline. A later analysis defined each TCR beta chain by its CDR3 amino acid sequence plus V-gene family, and excluded reads lacking a unique V-gene family. As a way to deal with suspected cross-contamination and a sequencing artifact, a later analysis dropped approximately 570 nucleotide sequences that were highly shared and had low generation probability. In a later analysis, a clonal expansion index was calculated for each public chain from normalized within-repertoire ranks of inferred template counts. In a later analysis, generation probabilities were computed with a VDJ recombination model fitted to out-of-frame rearrangements, and the resulting probabilities were checked against IGoR. Hypergeometric tests were used in a later analysis to score TCR-TCR, TCR-HLA and TCR-CMV co-occurrence, with a repertoire-size bias correction applied to the TCR pairs. False discovery rates were estimated in a later analysis by permuting HLA or CMV assignments 20 times. In a later analysis, co-occurring TCRs were grouped with DBSCAN, and TCRdist sequence similarity was added when clustering was performed within HLA-allele-positive subsets. For co-occurrence clustering, repertoires with fewer than 30,000 or more than 120,000 public chains were excluded, along with five or six repertoires with anomalous nucleotide sharing. TCRdb re-hosts the immuneACCESS table, in-frame sequences only. Its copies lack some clones; in the studies checked, an unresolved V gene accounts for under half of them, and the cause for the rest is not known. V and J calls and clone size follow that table, whereas D and trimming were derived from the DNA. The sample table holds 250,000 to 350,000 clones, of which roughly 85% were seen once. In total, the top ten clones hold 3% to 4% of the sample.

Including cysteine and phenylalanine, the CDR3 has 16 amino acids. The CDR3 DNA has 48 bases and is translated from base 1. The germline V gene specifies MNHEY as CDR1 and SVGAGI as CDR2. V lost 0 bases and J lost 0 bases; the stretch between them is 11 bases long. The cohort comprised under 700 healthy bone marrow donors. All cohort members were sampled while nominally healthy, although unrecorded immune exposures were likely present. The donor was CMV seropositive and belonged to the group of 250 to 300 seropositive cohort members. A peripheral blood sample was provided by each donor, and peripheral blood mononuclear cells were used for TCR beta sequencing. Genomic DNA extraction from the blood cell samples was performed with the Qiagen DNeasy Blood Extraction Kit. Here is what the overall study found, with its caveats: The study listed 164 TCR beta chains as associated with cytomegalovirus. An earlier analysis of approximately 600 of the donors showed that most TCR beta V segments appeared in productive rearrangements either about 87% or about 30% of the time, which broadly matched IMGT annotations. In a later analysis, TCR association rates were found to vary across HLA loci, with the most associated TCRs seen for DRB1 alleles and the fewest for HLA-C alleles. According to the authors, the approach could potentially be generalized to other disease states and immunological phenotypes. Linkage disequilibrium might explain the correlated functional status among segregating V segments, but an unknown experimental factor could not be excluded. In a later analysis, most CMV-associated TCR beta chains were found to appear HLA-restricted, with HLA associations seemingly driven largely by CMV exposure. Cytomegalovirus status was reported to be diagnosed by the classifier with high specificity and sensitivity in both the original and validation cohorts. Roughly uniform sequencing depth across donors was assumed in presence/absence analyses, although this assumption may not hold. Several of the top co-occurrence clusters appeared to be linked to parvovirus B19, influenza, CMV and Epstein-Barr virus, according to a later analysis. A further reported finding was that TCR beta sequences accurately predicted the HLA-A and HLA-B alleles for most subjects in the first cohort. While some public TCRs were present in many individuals, most TCR sequences turned up only very rarely across donors. Assigning TCR associations to individual alleles was difficult when HLA alleles, especially DR and DQ, strongly co-occurred. Some IMGT-functional V segments, including TRBV6-2 and TRBV6-3, could not be told apart with the 87-base-pair reads, so those segments were excluded. In a later analysis, about 17,000 TCR beta sequences were associated with specific HLA alleles at a false discovery rate of 0.05. In vitro tests confirmed that a few of the cytomegalovirus-associated TCR beta chains recognize cytomegalovirus antigens. The earlier analysis of some 540 of the donors excluded roughly 17 rarely observed V segments, including chromosome 9 orphons, because counts were too low. In this cohort, only TCR beta chains were sequenced, and detectable features were limited by the absence of alpha or paired-chain data. CMV serostatus was the only immune exposure information available for the cohort. Because some donors lacked HLA typing at each locus, the association tests relied only on the typed subset. According to a later genetic analysis, donors in an Asian-associated ancestry cluster had fewer N-insertions in productive TCRs than the approximately 710-donor mean. V-gene and J-gene trimming of TCR beta chains was associated with a missense DCLRE1C variant in a later genetic analysis, and the association was replicated in an independent cohort. A cluster of highly shared sequence variants was judged likely to represent a technical artifact of the sequencing pipeline. A later analysis found that HLA-associated TCR beta chains were more clonally expanded and had lower generation probabilities than equally common non-associated chains.

This TCR was sampled from a man aged 35 to 55 in good health and CMV-seropositive. The sample consisted of PBMCs. The rearrangement combines TRBV6-5 with TRBJ1-1; TRBD1 is possibly the D segment (5 matching bases). CDR3 loop: CASSYSAGRVNTEAFF. DNA sequence: TGTGCCAGCAGTTACTCGGCAGGGAGGGTGAACACTGAAGCTTTCTTT.